The T cell receptor (beta chain) under discussion was sequenced for a study of blood T cell repertoires in COVID-19. Whole-study context: T cells, B-cell-depleted T cells, or PBMCs provided the cDNA or gDNA that served as material.

Assay used: immunoSEQ multiplex PCR; TCRdb lists only in-frame clones, some missing. Here the sample spans approximately 470,000 clones, approximately 90% being singletons. The CDR3 length is 15 residues. Germline CDR1 and CDR2: SGHTS and YDEGEE. Losses at the gene ends were 1 base for V and 4 bases for J; bases not matched to a gene: 7. The study recruited people aged roughly 18 to 95 years across roughly 23 US areas. This clone was seen more than once but under ten times. The source is a young woman who had recovered from COVID-19. Source material: PBMCs or T cells enriched from blood (not recorded which). The chain is built from TRBV5-8 and TRBJ1-1, with 7 bases lining up with TRBD1. The CDR3 DNA reads as TGTGCCAGCAGCTTGCCCCGGCAGGGGGGCACTGAAGCTTTCTTT. Translating gives CASSLPRQGGTEAFF.